This TCR beta chain derives from a study of blood T cell repertoires in COVID-19 (dated by TCRdb to 2020 to 2021). Regarding the study in general: Samples from collaborators originated in the United States, Italy and Spain and spanned both the acute and convalescent phases of COVID-19. The prospective study material was composed of cDNA or gDNA derived from T cells, B-cell-depleted T cells, or PBMCs. Deeply sampled blood TCRbeta repertoires from subjects exposed to, actively infected with, or recovered from COVID-19 were included in the dataset. The repertoires were released in a freely available public database intended as a resource for research on the immune response to SARS-CoV-2. The samples were drawn from two sources: the first 160 participants of the ongoing ImmuneRACE study, and 1,000 to 1,500 subjects contributed by 6 global collaborators. Nearly every sample came with metadata listing a de-identified subject ID, COVID-19 status, age in years and sex. Where available, HLA class I and class II types were taken from metadata supplied by the sample provider and were not determined by assay-based typing.

Trimming at the junction amounts to 6 bases on V and 8 bases on J, and the germline ends lie 13 bases apart. From its cysteine to its phenylalanine, the CDR3 spans 11 amino acids. Only the CDR3 DNA is retained, 33 bases long and in frame from the first base. CDR1 and CDR2, looked up from the germline V gene (reference sequence), are DFQATT and SNEGSKA. This clone was recorded once. Its binding antigen is unknown. No base-level quality is on record; no much larger clone is a single base apart. On the study overall, not on this receptor specifically: Clinical and demographic metadata were provided uncurated, with the amount varying by source and participant.

The immunoSEQ Assay, a bias-controlled multiplex PCR, was used to amplify TCRbeta CDR3 regions from genomic DNA. The authors processed their data as follows. The number of nucleated cells in each sample was estimated from the amplification of reference gene primers within the assay. To quantify the absolute abundance of each unique TCRbeta CDR3 rearrangement, sequence reads were collapsed and filtered. For each sample, productive Simpson clonality was calculated as the square root of Simpson's diversity index across productive rearrangements. The table was pulled from immuneACCESS by TCRdb, which kept in-frame rearrangements only. Such tables lose some clones; where checked, under half of the loss comes from unresolved V genes, and the rest has no known cause. V and J calls and clone size come straight from that table; D and trimming were deduced from the DNA. The sample has hundreds of thousands of clones on record, approximately 85% of them singletons. The top ten clonotypes cover 7.2% of the sample.

Each collaborating institution followed its own protocols to collect whole blood in K2EDTA tubes. For TCRbeta analysis, collaborator samples were shipped as frozen whole blood, as isolated PBMCs, or as DNA extracted from either sample type. This TCR came from a human donor in a cohort sampled during active COVID-19. The rearranged segments are TRBV20-1 and TRBJ1-2; no D segment can be confidently identified. Sequencing was carried out using peripheral blood. This receptor carries the CDR3 CSATSRKGYTF. Here is the DNA: TGCAGTGCGACATCCCGAAAGGGCTACACCTTC.